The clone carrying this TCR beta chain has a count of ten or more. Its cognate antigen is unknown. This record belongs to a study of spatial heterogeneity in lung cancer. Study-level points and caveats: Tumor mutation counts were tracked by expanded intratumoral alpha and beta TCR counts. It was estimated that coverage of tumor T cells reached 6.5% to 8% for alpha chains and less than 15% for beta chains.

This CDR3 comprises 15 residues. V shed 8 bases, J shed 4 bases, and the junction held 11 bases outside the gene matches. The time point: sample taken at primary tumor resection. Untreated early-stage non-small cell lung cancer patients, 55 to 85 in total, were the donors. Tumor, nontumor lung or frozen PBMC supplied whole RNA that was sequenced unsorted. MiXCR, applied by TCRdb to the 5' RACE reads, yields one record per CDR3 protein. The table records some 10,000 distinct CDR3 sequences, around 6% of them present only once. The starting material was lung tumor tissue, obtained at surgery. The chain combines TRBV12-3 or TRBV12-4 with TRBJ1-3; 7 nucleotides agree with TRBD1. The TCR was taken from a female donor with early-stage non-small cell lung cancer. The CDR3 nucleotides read TGTGCCAGCGAACCTGGGGGAGGGGGCGGAAACACCATATATTTT. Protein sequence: CASEPGGGGGNTIYF.